This TCR beta chain was captured in a study of post-analysis software for immune sequencing data. Study outcomes and limitations: The five TRBV segments detected at higher frequency in patients than in controls included TRBV5-6, TRBV5-1 and TRBV20-1.

This CDR3 spans 13 amino acids. CDR1 and CDR2 from the germline V gene are SEHNR and FQNEAQ (reference sequence). V gave up 8 bases and J gave up 1 base; unmatched junction bases: 4. This clonotype appeared a few times. What it recognizes is unknown. Presence of unique molecular identifiers characterized the TCR beta cDNA libraries. TCRdb passed the PCR reads through MiXCR, listing each CDR3 protein once. Of some 690,000 distinct CDR3 sequences in the sample, over 45% were seen once. This chain joins TRBV7-9 and TRBJ1-1, with 7 bases fitting TRBD1. The receptor's source is a girl between 2 and 10 years old with multiple sclerosis. Sequenced sample: blood. This CDR3 is CASGGQENTEAFF. For the CDR3, the DNA is TGTGCCAGCGGAGGACAGGAGAACACTGAAGCTTTCTTT.